The T cell receptor (beta chain) described here comes from a study of blood T cell repertoires in COVID-19. Study summary: In each case, the material was cDNA or gDNA derived from T cells, B-cell-depleted T cells, or PBMCs.

The CDR3 totals 12 residues. The trim removed 4 bases at V and 7 bases at J, leaving 3 bases unmatched. Germline V gene sequence: CDR1 LGHDT, CDR2 YNNKEL (reference sequence). The protocol was immunoSEQ multiplex PCR, while the TCRdb copy is restricted to in-frame clones and leaves out a portion. The table lists about 400,000 clones, 80% to 90% of them singletons, with 1.9% in the top ten. Sequenced input: PBMCs or T cells enriched from blood (not recorded which). The source of this sequence is a man aged 35-49 years in a cohort exposed to, infected with or recovered from COVID-19 (not recorded which). V usage is TRBV3-1 (or the pseudogene TRBV3-2) and J usage is TRBJ2-7; 8 bases line up with TRBD1. The CDR3 sequence is CASSRTGGEQYF. The CDR3 DNA sequence: TGTGCCAGCAGCCGAACAGGGGGAGAGCAGTACTTC.